These 7 T cell receptor beta chains came from one sample sequenced in a study of T cell repertoires in cytomegalovirus infection. TCRdb reprocessed the reads with MiXCR, giving one entry per CDR3 protein. The data contain 200,000 to 300,000 distinct CDR3 sequences, approximately 13% of them singletons. The material sequenced was PBMCs. These receptors were collected from a human donor in good health (CMV status not recorded). Some clones in this sample may be carry-over from other donors' samples.

There are many counts of this clonotype. The chain recombines TRBV12-3 or TRBV12-4 with TRBJ1-2; 7 bases line up with TRBD1. V dropped 6 bases and J dropped 4; count of bases not matched to a gene: 8. CDR3 length: 14 amino acids. The CDR3 DNA reads TGTGCCAGCAGACAACAGGGGAGTGGCTATGGCTACACCTTC. Translating it yields CASRQQGSGYGYTF.

The chain links TRBV19 to TRBJ1-1; unclear D gene. The CDR3 is 11 amino acids. Germline CDR1 reads LNHDA; CDR2 reads SQIVND (reference sequence). Trimming left V 8 bases short and J 7 bases short, with 11 bases between. Here the CDR3 DNA reads TGTGCCAGTTCAGGATATCTTGAAGCTTTCTTT. Translation: CASSGYLEAFF.

V gene TRBV29-1 combines with J gene TRBJ2-1; 9 bases agree with TRBD1. Trimming at V came to 7 bases and at J to 8 bases, leaving 18 bases not matched to a gene. The CDR3 totals 16 residues. The germline V gene has CDR1 SQVTM and CDR2 ANQGSEA. DNA of the CDR3: TGCAGCGCCACCAAATTAAGGGGGACAGGGAGCGATGAGCAGTTCTTC. Translation: CSATKLRGTGSDEQFF.

Many counts were recorded for this clonotype. The chain combines TRBV7-9 with TRBJ2-7; TRBD1 agrees at 7 bases. This CDR3 spans 19 amino acids. Germline V CDR1 and CDR2: SEHNR, FQNEAQ (reference sequence). V shed 3 bases and J 0 bases; nucleotides not matched to a gene: 17. The CDR3 loop reads CASSFSPWTGKVHSYEQYF. The CDR3 coding sequence is TGTGCCAGCAGCTTCTCCCCGTGGACAGGAAAAGTGCACTCCTACGAGCAGTACTTC. The whole variable domain, remainder taken from reference TRBV7-9 and TRBJ2-7, is DTGVSQNPRHKITKRGQNVTFRCDPISEHNRLYWYRQTLGQGPEFLTYFQNEAQLEKSRLLSDRFSAERPKGSFSTLEIQRTEQGDSAMYLCASSFSPWTGKVHSYEQYFGPGTRLTVT.

The chain carries TRBV24-1 and TRBJ2-1; 14 bases align to TRBD2. The CDR3 covers 18 residues. The germline V gene has CDR1 KGHDR and CDR2 SFDVKD. Losses at the gene ends were 4 bases for V and 9 bases for J; bases not matched to a gene: 13. The CDR3 here is CATSEKGLAGARFGEQFF. CDR3 in DNA: TGTGCCACCAGTGAAAAGGGACTAGCGGGGGCCCGGTTCGGTGAGCAGTTCTTC.

This clonotype turned up a few times. The chain uses TRBV20-1 and TRBJ1-1, with D uncertain. The CDR3 sequence is 11 residues long. Deletions cut 5 bases from V and 4 bases from J, with 8 bases between. Germline CDR1 reads DFQATT; CDR2 reads SNEGSKA (reference sequence). The CDR3 here is CSAPSGTEAFF. In DNA, the CDR3 is TGCAGTGCTCCCTCGGGCACTGAAGCTTTCTTT.

This clonotype was seen many times. This chain connects TRBV7-2 to TRBJ1-2; TRBD1 is a possible D gene (6 bases). The CDR3 is 13 amino acids. Trimming took 2 bases from V and 6 from J, leaving 10 bases between them. Per germline, CDR1 SGHTA and CDR2 FQGNSA. The chain's CDR3 is CASSLNRDNGYTF. The CDR3 DNA follows: TGTGCCAGCAGCTTAAACAGGGACAATGGCTACACCTTC.